This TCR beta chain was identified during a study of OX40 agonist ivuxolimab in advanced cancers. TCRdb keeps only in-frame clones here, not all; method: immunoSEQ multiplex PCR. The sample consists of over 80,000 clones, around 85% of them appearing once. Exclusion applied to patients with autoimmune disease history or systemic immunosuppression. The CDR3 length is 14 residues. V lost 4 bases and J 2 bases, leaving 14 bases between the germline ends. Germline CDR1 SQVTM, CDR2 ANQGSEA. This chain uses TRBV29-1 with TRBJ1-1; no clear D. Sequencing used CD4+ or CD8+ T cells sorted from blood, obtained in a trial of the OX40 agonist ivuxolimab. This TCR was sampled from an adult with an advanced solid tumor such as melanoma, head and neck, liver or kidney cancer. CDR3 DNA sequence: TGCAGCGTTGCGCCCCTCGGAATAAACACTGAAGCTTTCTTT. It encodes CSVAPLGINTEAFF.